These T cell receptor beta chains were read from a single sample in a study of blood T cell repertoires in COVID-19. Generated by immunoSEQ multiplex PCR, the TCRdb table keeps only in-frame clones and is missing some. The sample lists almost 90,000 clones; around 90% were seen once. Material for sequencing was peripheral blood. These TCRs come from a man aged 18 to 30 with COVID-19, enrolled during active disease. CDR3s include the opening cysteine and the closing phenylalanine or tryptophan. Fields, in order: clone size, D gene, J gene, V gene, CDR3 DNA, CDR3 protein. The D gene is left open where the match is weak. Size is omitted from some rows. Given values are once, few, many or a class for expanded clones.

NA,TRBD1,TRBJ2-7,TRBV27,TGTGCCAGCAGGGGGACAGGGCCTTTCTACGAGCAGTACTTC,CASRGTGPFYEQYF
NA,NA,TRBJ2-5,TRBV10-3,TGTGCCATATCCTCGCGGATGGAGACCCAGTACTTC,CAISSRMETQYF
NA,NA,TRBJ2-1,TRBV6-5,TGTGCCAGCAGTTACTCGAGCGGGTCCCGGAGTGAGCAGTTCTTC,CASSYSSGSRSEQFF
NA,TRBD1,TRBJ2-3,TRBV15,TGTGCCACCAGCAGACCCTGGCGAGGGACAGGGGTCTCCAATACGCAGTATTTT,CATSRPWRGTGVSNTQYF
NA,TRBD1,TRBJ1-2,TRBV6-5,TGTGCCAGCAGTTCCCGGGACAGGGAAGGCCCCTATGGCTACACCTTC,CASSSRDREGPYGYTF
NA,NA,TRBJ2-7,TRBV6-5,TGTGCCAGCAGTTACTCGAGGCTGCACTACGAGCAGTACTTC,CASSYSRLHYEQYF
few,TRBD2,TRBJ2-7,TRBV7-6,TGTGCCAGCAGCCCTCGGGAGGGGGTCGTCCGCGAGCAGTACTTC,CASSPREGVVREQYF
NA,TRBD1,TRBJ1-4,TRBV19,TGTGCCAGTAGCCGACAGGGGGTTAATGAAAAACTGCTTTTT,CASSRQGVNEKLLF
NA,NA,TRBJ1-2,TRBV30,TGTGCCTGGAGTGTAGGGGGAAGGGGCTACACCTTC,CAWSVGGRGYTF
NA,NA,TRBJ1-2,TRBV30,TGTGCCTGGAGTGTAAACAGGGATGGTGGCTACACCTTC,CAWSVNRDGGYTF
NA,NA,TRBJ1-2,TRBV12-5,TGTGCTAGTGCCCCGGGGATCGGTAACTATGGCTACACCTTC,CASAPGIGNYGYTF
NA,NA,TRBJ2-4,TRBV3-1/TRBV3-2,TGTGCCAGCAGCCAAGACACAGGGTGGGCCAAAAACATTCAGTACTTC,CASSQDTGWAKNIQYF
NA,TRBD1,TRBJ1-4,TRBV2,TGTGCCAGCAGAGGGCAGGGGGCGCCTAATGAAAAACTGCTTTTT,CASRGQGAPNEKLLF
NA,TRBD2,TRBJ2-7,TRBV6-2/TRBV6-3,TGTGCCAGCAGTTATGCGGGAGAAACCTACGAGCAGTACTTC,CASSYAGETYEQYF
once,NA,TRBJ1-2,TRBV5-4,TGTGCCAGCAGCTTGGCTGGTCTGGGGGGGAGGGATGGCTACACCTTC,CASSLAGLGGRDGYTF
NA,NA,TRBJ2-1,TRBV5-1,TGCGCCAGCAGCTTAGGGGACAACTCCTACAATGAGCAGTTCTTC,CASSLGDNSYNEQFF
NA,TRBD1,TRBJ2-7,TRBV7-8,TGTGCCAGCAGCTTAGCGGGACAGGGAGGGGAGCAGTACTTC,CASSLAGQGGEQYF
NA,NA,TRBJ1-4,TRBV7-2,TGTGCCAGCAGCTTAACGGCAGGGTGGGCAACTAATGAAAAACTGCTTTTT,CASSLTAGWATNEKLLF
NA,NA,TRBJ2-3,TRBV27,TGTGCCAGCAGTTTATTCAGACAGTACACAGATACGCAGTATTTT,CASSLFRQYTDTQYF
NA,NA,TRBJ1-1,TRBV6-2/TRBV6-3,TGTGCCAGCAGTTACCCAGGACTCGGGTTAGGGAGTGAAGCTTTCTTT,CASSYPGLGLGSEAFF
NA,NA,TRBJ2-1,TRBV12-5,TGTGCTAGTGGTTTGGGTAGCTCCTACAATGAGCAGTTCTTC,CASGLGSSYNEQFF
few,NA,TRBJ1-1,TRBV4-3,TGCGCCAGCAGCCAGGACCCAGGGTCGGTTGAAGCTTTCTTT,CASSQDPGSVEAFF
NA,TRBD2,TRBJ2-5,TRBV28,TGTGCCAGCAAAGCCCTAGCGGGAGCTGGGGCGGAGACCCAGTACTTC,CASKALAGAGAETQYF
NA,NA,TRBJ1-2,TRBV6-5,TGTGCCAGCAGTTATCGAGCTAACTATGGCTACACCTTC,CASSYRANYGYTF
NA,NA,TRBJ2-1,TRBV5-3,TGTGCCAGAAGGGCAGTAGGGGCACCCAAGGTCGATGAGCAGTTCTTC,CARRAVGAPKVDEQFF
NA,TRBD1,TRBJ2-1,TRBV5-1,TGCGCCAGCAGCTTGCGTCAACCGGGACAGGGTGCCTACAATGAGCAGTTCTTC,CASSLRQPGQGAYNEQFF
NA,NA,TRBJ2-1,TRBV30,TGTGCCTGGGAGAATGAGGGAGCTGAGCAGTTCTTC,CAWENEGAEQFF
NA,NA,TRBJ2-7,TRBV28,TGTGCCAGCAGTCCCCCCGGTCTCTCCTACGAGCAGTACTTC,CASSPPGLSYEQYF
NA,TRBD1,TRBJ1-2,TRBV28,TGTGCCAGCAGCCAGGACAGGGTTGGAGCTAACTATGGCTACACCTTC,CASSQDRVGANYGYTF
NA,TRBD1,TRBJ2-5,TRBV6-2/TRBV6-3,TGTGCCAGCAGTTCCCGACAGGGGGAAGTAGAGACCCAGTACTTC,CASSSRQGEVETQYF
NA,NA,TRBJ1-1,TRBV7-8,TGTGCCAGCAGCTTAGAGGTACTAGCGAACACTGAAGCTTTCTTT,CASSLEVLANTEAFF
NA,NA,TRBJ2-3,TRBV28,TGTGCCAGCAGCACTCTGACACGCCCTAGCACAGATACGCAGTATTTT,CASSTLTRPSTDTQYF
NA,TRBD2,TRBJ2-3,TRBV28,TGTGCCAGCAGTTCGTGGGGCACTAGCGGGAGGAGGGATACGCAGTATTTT,CASSSWGTSGRRDTQYF
many,NA,TRBJ2-2,TRBV6-6,TGTGCCAGCAGTCCCGACCGGGTCCCTTGGGACACCGGGGAGCTGTTTTTT,CASSPDRVPWDTGELFF
NA,TRBD2,TRBJ2-2,TRBV7-9,TGTGCCAGCAGAAAAGGGGCGGGAGGTGAGAGGAACACCGGGGAGCTGTTTTTT,CASRKGAGGERNTGELFF
NA,TRBD2,TRBJ2-1,TRBV4-3,TGCGCCAGCAGCCCGACCTATAGCGGGAGTGCCTACAATGAGCAGTTCTTC,CASSPTYSGSAYNEQFF
NA,TRBD2,TRBJ2-7,TRBV5-5,TGTGCCAGCAGCCCGGACCTAGCGGGATACGAGCAGTACTTC,CASSPDLAGYEQYF
few,TRBD1,TRBJ1-6,TRBV15,TGTGCCACCAGCAGAGTTCTTATATACAGGGGAGTATCACCCCTCCACTTT,CATSRVLIYRGVSPLHF
NA,NA,TRBJ2-2,TRBV5-4,TGTGCCAGCCGCATCCTCGACTCGAACACCGGGGAGCTGTTTTTT,CASRILDSNTGELFF
NA,NA,TRBJ2-7,TRBV10-3,TGTGCCATCAGTGAGGCGGGCTACGAGCAGTACTTC,CAISEAGYEQYF
NA,NA,TRBJ2-2,TRBV24-1,TGTGCCACCAGTGTCAGCGGTCGCGGGGAGCTGTTTTTT,CATSVSGRGELFF
NA,NA,TRBJ1-1,TRBV18,TGTGCCAGCTCACCACCACTGTCTAGCACTGAAGCTTTCTTT,CASSPPLSSTEAFF
NA,TRBD2,TRBJ2-2,TRBV27,TGTGCCAGCAGCCCACGGGGGGCCGGGGAGCTGTTTTTT,CASSPRGAGELFF